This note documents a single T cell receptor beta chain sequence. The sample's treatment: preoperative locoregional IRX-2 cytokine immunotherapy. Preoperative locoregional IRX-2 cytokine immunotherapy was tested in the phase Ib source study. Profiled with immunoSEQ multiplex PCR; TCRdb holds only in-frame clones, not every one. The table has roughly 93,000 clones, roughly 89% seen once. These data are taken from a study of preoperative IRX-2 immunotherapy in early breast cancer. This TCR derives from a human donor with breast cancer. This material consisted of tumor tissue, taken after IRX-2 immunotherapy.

The CDR3 loop reads CSVEVENQPQHF. CDR3 DNA sequence: TGCAGCGTTGAGGTGGAAAATCAGCCCCAGCATTTT. The gene calls are TRBV29-1 and TRBJ1-5; D unclear. The CDR3 has 12 residues. Germline CDR1 SQVTM, CDR2 ANQGSEA. V was pared by 3 bases and J by 4 bases, with 7 bases between.